The present TCR beta chain was sequenced within a study of T cells expressing NK-cell markers. Whole-study context: The study drew TCR beta repertoires from sorted CD3+CD56+NKG2C+, CD3+CD56+NKG2C- and CD3+CD56-NKG2C+ T cells. Eight donors were sequenced, of whom seven were HCMV-seropositive, while the remaining one was HCMV-seronegative.

It was by 5'RACE template switching with UMIs that TCR beta cDNA was made. TCRdb reprocessed the 5' RACE reads; each CDR3 protein has one entry and no DNA is given. The table lists about 540,000 distinct CDR3 sequences. The CDR3 is made up of 15 amino acids. Germline assignment: CDR1 SEHNR and CDR2 FQNEAQ (reference sequence). In the case of this clonotype: Antigen unknown.

General study results and limits: Also leading the CD3+CD56-NKG2C+ fraction in a handful of donors were these clonotypes.

The sequenced material came from blood T cells: a sorted CD56 or NKG2C T cell subset, CD4+ or CD8+ T cells, or bulk PBMC T cells (not recorded which). The chain links TRBV7-9 to TRBJ2-7; TCRdb's D gene call, TRBD1, goes unchecked for lack of DNA. This sequence originates from a man younger than 30 in good health. CDR3 protein: CASSFSPTGVYEQYF.